This TCR beta chain came from a study of cytomegalovirus exposure and HLA in healthy donors. TCRdb keeps only in-frame clones here, not all; method: immunoSEQ multiplex PCR. Here the sample spans 150,000 to 200,000 clones, roughly 82% being singletons. CDR1 MGHRA and CDR2 YSYEKL come from the germline V gene. This CDR3 comprises 14 residues. Trimming left V 5 bases short and J 5 bases short, with 12 bases between. Sequences were obtained from PBMCs. This TCR was sampled from a man aged 18 to 29 in good health and CMV-seropositive. The chain links TRBV4-1 to TRBJ2-2; possible D gene TRBD2, 5 bases. In DNA form, the CDR3 reads TGCGCCAGCAGCGAGCGGTACCGAACCGGGGAGCTGTTTTTT. Residues: CASSERYRTGELFF.